The present entry profiles one T cell receptor beta chain with its context. What it recognizes is unknown. The data are from a study of cytomegalovirus exposure and HLA in healthy donors. Study findings and constraints: The study flagged around 150 TCR beta chains as cytomegalovirus-associated. Later analysis reportedly placed an Asian-associated ancestry cluster below the approximately 730-donor mean in N-insertions.

The primer mix had 60 Vbeta and 13 Jbeta primers. Only in-frame clones appear in the TCRdb table, and some are missing; sequencing was by immunoSEQ multiplex PCR. The sample lists about 140,000 clones; approximately 77% were seen once. After removal of 4 bases from V and 2 bases from J, the junction contained 6 bases not matched to a gene. This CDR3 has 14 residues. CDR1 and CDR2 (germline): SQVTM, ANQGSEA. The chain has TRBV29-1 and TRBJ2-3, with 7 bases identical to TRBD1. The source of this sequence is a woman in her thirties or forties in good health and CMV-seronegative. Specimen: PBMCs. CDR3 DNA sequence: TGCAGCGTTGTGCCGGACAGGTCCACAGATACGCAGTATTTT. This sequence encodes CSVVPDRSTDTQYF.